This TCR beta chain was identified during a study of blood T cell repertoires in COVID-19. About the study: Samples taken during acute and convalescent COVID-19 were collected in the United States, Italy and Spain. T cells, B-cell-depleted T cells, or PBMCs supplied cDNA or gDNA.

V lost 5 bases to trimming and J lost 3 bases, with 13 bases between them. CDR3 length: 15 amino acids. Germline loops: CDR1 SGHTA, CDR2 FQGTGA. Per the study methods: Amplification of reference gene primers provided the estimated nucleated cell counts. Produced via immunoSEQ multiplex PCR; TCRdb's table is partial and in-frame only. For V, J and clone size, that table is used; D and trimming come from the DNA. The sample shows 140,000 to 150,000 clones, 80% of them seen only once. The sequencing input was peripheral blood. This TCR was recovered from a man aged 55-75 years with active or convalescent COVID-19. The V call is TRBV7-3, the J call TRBJ2-2, with D perhaps TRBD1 (6 bases). CDR3 coding DNA: TGTGCCAGCAGCCTGGGGACAATGGACACCGGGGAGCTGTTTTTT. Its protein is CASSLGTMDTGELFF.